The T cell receptor (beta chain) described here comes from a study of T cells in Graves' hyperthyroidism and ophthalmopathy. Study-wide results and caveats: From stable hyperthyroidism, ophthalmopathy was set apart by a 13 V-J model.

Germline CDR1 reads SGHNT; CDR2 reads YYREEE (reference sequence). The CDR3 length is 14 residues. Between the trimmed V and J ends, which lost 5 bases and 5 bases, there was a span of 16 bases. RNA transcripts provided the source from which TCR beta CDR3 regions were amplified. The TCR CDR3 was amplified in a first-round RT-PCR using the HTBI primer set. TCRdb recomputed calls from the multiplex PCR reads with MiXCR, one row per CDR3 protein. The table shows approximately 400,000 distinct CDR3 sequences, with around 14% occurring only once. A word on this clonotype: Its antigen is currently unknown.

These patients, aged 18 to 65, had recently diagnosed hyperthyroidism lasting under 2 months. Pregnant or lactating patients were excluded, as were those with uncontrolled infection or other autoimmune disease. The PBMCs were taken from more than 8 ml of fresh peripheral blood. Sequenced sample: blood. This chain uses TRBV5-4 with TRBJ1-2, with D perhaps matching TRBD1 (5 bases). This TCR derives from a young woman with Graves' hyperthyroidism. CDR3: CASSRERGSYGYTF. CDR3 in DNA: TGTGCCAGCAGTCGAGAAAGGGGTTCTTATGGCTACACCTTC.